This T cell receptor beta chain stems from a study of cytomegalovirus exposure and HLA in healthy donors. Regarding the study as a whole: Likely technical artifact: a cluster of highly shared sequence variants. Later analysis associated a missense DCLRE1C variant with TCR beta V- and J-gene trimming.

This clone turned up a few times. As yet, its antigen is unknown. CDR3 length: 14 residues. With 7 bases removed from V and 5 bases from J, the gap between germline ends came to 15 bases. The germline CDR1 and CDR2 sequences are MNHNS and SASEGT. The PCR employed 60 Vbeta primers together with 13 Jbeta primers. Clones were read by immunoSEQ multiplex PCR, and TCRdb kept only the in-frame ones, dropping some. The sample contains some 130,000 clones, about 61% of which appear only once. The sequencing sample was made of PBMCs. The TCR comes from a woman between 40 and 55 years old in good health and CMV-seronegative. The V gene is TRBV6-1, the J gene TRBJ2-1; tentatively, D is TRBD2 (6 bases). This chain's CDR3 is CASTDWDLNNEQFF. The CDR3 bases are TGTGCCAGCACTGACTGGGACTTAAACAATGAGCAGTTCTTC.